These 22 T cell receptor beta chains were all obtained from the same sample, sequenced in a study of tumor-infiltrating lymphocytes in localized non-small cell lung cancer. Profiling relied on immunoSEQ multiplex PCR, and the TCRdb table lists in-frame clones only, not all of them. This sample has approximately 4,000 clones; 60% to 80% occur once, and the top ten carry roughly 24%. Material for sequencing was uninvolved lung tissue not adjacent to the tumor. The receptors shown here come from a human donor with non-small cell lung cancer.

The chain's CDR3 is CASSLSGGAEFF. In DNA form, the CDR3 reads TGTGCCAGCAGTTTAAGCGGGGGGGCCGAGTTCTTC. The genes are TRBV28 and TRBJ2-1; TRBD2 agrees at 10 bases. Germline-derived CDR1 and CDR2 are MDHEN and SYDVKM. CDR3 length: 12 amino acids. V gave up 2 bases and J gave up 14 bases; unmatched junction bases: 3. Full variable domain (outside the CDR3, taken from reference TRBV28 and TRBJ2-1): DVKVTQSSRYLVKRTGEKVFLECVQDMDHENMFWYRQDPGLGLRLIYFSYDVKMKEKGDIPEGYSVSREKKERFSLILESASTNQTSMYLCASSLSGGAEFFGPGTRLTVL.

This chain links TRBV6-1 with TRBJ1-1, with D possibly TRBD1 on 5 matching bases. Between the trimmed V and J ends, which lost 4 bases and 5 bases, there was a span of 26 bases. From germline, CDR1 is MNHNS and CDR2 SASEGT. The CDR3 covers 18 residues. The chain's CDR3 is CASSAGTGTRIRKTEAFF. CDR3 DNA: TGTGCCAGCAGTGCGGGGACCGGGACCCGGATAAGGAAGACTGAAGCTTTCTTT.

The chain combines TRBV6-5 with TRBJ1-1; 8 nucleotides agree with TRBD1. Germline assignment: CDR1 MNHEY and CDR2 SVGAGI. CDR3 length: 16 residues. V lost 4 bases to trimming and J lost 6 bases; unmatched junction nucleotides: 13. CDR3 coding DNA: TGTGCCAGCAGTTCTGGGACAGGTCTCCGGATGGCTGAAGCTTTCTTT. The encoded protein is CASSSGTGLRMAEAFF.

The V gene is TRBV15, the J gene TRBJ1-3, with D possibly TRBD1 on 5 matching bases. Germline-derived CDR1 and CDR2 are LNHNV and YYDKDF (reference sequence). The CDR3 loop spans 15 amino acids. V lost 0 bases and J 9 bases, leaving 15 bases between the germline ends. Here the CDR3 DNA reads TGTGCCACCAGCAGAGATTATCCAGGGAAGAGCACCATATATTTT. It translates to CATSRDYPGKSTIYF.

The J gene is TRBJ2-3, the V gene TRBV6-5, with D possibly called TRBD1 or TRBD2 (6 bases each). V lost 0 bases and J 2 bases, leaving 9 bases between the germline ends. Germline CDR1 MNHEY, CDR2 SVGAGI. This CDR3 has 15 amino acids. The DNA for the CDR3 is TGTGCCAGCAGTTACTCGGGGGGCGCCACAGATACGCAGTATTTT. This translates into CASSYSGGATDTQYF.

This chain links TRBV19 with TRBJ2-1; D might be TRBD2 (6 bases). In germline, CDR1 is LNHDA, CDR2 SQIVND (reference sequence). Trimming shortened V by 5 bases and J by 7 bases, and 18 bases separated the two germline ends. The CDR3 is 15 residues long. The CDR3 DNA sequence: TGTGCCAGTAGTCCATCACGGGGGTTCTGGAATGAGCAGTTCTTC. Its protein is CASSPSRGFWNEQFF.

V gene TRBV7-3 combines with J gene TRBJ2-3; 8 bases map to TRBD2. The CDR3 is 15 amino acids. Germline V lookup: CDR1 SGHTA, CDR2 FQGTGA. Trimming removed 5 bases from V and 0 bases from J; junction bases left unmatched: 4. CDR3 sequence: CASSPLAASTDTQYF. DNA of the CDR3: TGTGCCAGCAGCCCACTAGCGGCTAGCACAGATACGCAGTATTTT.

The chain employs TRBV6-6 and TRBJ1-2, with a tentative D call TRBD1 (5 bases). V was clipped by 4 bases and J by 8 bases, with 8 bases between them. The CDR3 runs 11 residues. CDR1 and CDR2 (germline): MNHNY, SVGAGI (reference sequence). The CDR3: CASSSGRGYTF. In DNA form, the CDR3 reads TGTGCCAGCAGTTCGGGACGAGGCTACACCTTC.

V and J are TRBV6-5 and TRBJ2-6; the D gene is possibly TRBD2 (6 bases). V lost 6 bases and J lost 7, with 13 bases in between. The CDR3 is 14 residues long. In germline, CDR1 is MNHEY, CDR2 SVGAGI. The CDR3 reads CASRPRGLANVLTF. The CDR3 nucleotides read TGTGCCAGCAGGCCAAGGGGACTTGCCAACGTCCTGACTTTC.

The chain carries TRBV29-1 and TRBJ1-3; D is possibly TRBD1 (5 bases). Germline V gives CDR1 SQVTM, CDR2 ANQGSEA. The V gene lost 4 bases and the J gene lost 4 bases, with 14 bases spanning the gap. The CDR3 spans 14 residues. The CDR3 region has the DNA TGCAGCGTTGTGTTAGGGGCGGTGGGAAACACCATATATTTT. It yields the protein CSVVLGAVGNTIYF.

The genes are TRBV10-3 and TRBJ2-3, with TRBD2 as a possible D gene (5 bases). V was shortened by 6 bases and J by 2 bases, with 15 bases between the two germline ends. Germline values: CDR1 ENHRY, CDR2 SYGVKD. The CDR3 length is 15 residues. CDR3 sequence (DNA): TGTGCCATCAGCAGCGGAGGCCAGAACACAGATACGCAGTATTTT. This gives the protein CAISSGGQNTDTQYF.

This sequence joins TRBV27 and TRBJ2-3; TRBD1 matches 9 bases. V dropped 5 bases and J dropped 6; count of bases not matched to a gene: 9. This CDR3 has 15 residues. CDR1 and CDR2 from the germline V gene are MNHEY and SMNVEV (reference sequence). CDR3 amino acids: CASSGTGWVLDTQYF. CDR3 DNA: TGTGCCAGCAGTGGGACAGGGTGGGTTCTTGATACGCAGTATTTT.

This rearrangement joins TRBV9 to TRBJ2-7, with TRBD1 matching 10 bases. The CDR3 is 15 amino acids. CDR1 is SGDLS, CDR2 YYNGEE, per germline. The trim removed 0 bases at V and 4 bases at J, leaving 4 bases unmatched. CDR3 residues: CASSVGDRGPYEQYF. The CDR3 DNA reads TGTGCCAGCAGCGTAGGCGACAGGGGGCCTTACGAGCAGTACTTC.

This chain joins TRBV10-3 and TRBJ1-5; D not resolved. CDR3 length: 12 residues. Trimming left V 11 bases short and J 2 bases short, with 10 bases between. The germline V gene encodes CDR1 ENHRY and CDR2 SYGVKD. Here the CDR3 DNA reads TGTGCCCACTTTAAGTGCAATCAGCCCCAGCATTTT. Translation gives CAHFKCNQPQHF.

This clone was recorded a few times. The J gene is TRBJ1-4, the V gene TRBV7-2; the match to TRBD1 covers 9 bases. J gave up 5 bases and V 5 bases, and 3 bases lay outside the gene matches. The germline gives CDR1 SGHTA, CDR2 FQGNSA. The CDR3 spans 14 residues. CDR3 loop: CASSRDRENEKLFF. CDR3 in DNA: TGTGCCAGCAGCCGGGACAGGGAAAATGAAAAACTGTTTTTT.

CDR3: CASSSPTGENGYGYTF. The CDR3 DNA follows: TGTGCCAGCAGCTCCCCAACAGGGGAGAATGGCTATGGCTACACCTTC. This chain uses TRBV27 with TRBJ1-2; TRBD1 matches 7 bases. The CDR3 loop spans 16 amino acids. Trimming removed 6 bases from V and 4 bases from J; junction bases left unmatched: 14. Per germline, CDR1 MNHEY and CDR2 SMNVEV (reference sequence).

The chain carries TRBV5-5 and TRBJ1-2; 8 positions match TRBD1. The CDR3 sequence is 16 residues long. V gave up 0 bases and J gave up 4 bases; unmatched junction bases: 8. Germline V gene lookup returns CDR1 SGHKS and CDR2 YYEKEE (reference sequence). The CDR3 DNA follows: TGTGCCAGCAGCTTGGAGGCCGCGGACAGGGTCTATGGCTACACCTTC. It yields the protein CASSLEAADRVYGYTF. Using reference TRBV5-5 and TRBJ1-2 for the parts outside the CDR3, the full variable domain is DAGVTQSPTHLIKTRGQQVTLRCSPISGHKSVSWYQQVLGQGPQFIFQYYEKEERGRGNFPDRFSARQFPNYSSELNVNALLLGDSALYLCASSLEAADRVYGYTFGSGTRLTVV.

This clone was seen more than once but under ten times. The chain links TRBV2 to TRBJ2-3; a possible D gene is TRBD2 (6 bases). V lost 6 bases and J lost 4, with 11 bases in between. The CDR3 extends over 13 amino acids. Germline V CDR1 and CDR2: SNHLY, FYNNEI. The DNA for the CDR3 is TGTGCCAGCAGACGCGGGGATGCAGATACGCAGTATTTT. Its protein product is CASRRGDADTQYF.

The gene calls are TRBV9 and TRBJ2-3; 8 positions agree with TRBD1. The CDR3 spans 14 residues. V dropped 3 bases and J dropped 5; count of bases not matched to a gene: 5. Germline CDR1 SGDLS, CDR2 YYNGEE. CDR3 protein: CASSAEGQGDTQYF. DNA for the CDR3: TGTGCCAGCAGCGCCGAAGGACAGGGAGATACGCAGTATTTT.

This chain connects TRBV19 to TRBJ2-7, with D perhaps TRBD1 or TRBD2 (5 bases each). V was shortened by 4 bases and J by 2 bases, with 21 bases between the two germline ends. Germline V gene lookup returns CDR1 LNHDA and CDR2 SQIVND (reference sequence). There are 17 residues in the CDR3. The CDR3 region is CASSTPREGPTTYEQYF. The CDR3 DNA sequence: TGTGCCAGTAGTACCCCCCGCGAGGGGCCCACCACCTACGAGCAGTACTTC.

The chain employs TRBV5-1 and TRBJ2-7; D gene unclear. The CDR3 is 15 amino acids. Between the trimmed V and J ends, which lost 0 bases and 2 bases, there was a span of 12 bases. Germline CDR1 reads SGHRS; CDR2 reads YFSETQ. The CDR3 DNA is TGCGCCAGCAGCTTGGAGCCAGGAAATACCTACGAGCAGTACTTC. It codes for CASSLEPGNTYEQYF.

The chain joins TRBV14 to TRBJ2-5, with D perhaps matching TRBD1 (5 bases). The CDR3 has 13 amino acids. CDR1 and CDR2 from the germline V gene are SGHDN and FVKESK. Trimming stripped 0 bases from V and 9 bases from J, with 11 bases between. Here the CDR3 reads CASSQETLRAQYF. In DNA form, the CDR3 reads TGTGCCAGCAGCCAAGAGACACTCAGGGCCCAGTACTTC.